This T cell receptor beta chain comes out of a study of human T cells and chemical hapten exposure. Study-wide background: While the approximately 24-week study was under way, patients received diphenylcyclopropenone on the scalp every week.

Authors' analysis steps: Ranging from about 20,000 to 700,000, TCR counts per sample had a median value of roughly 96,000. TCRdb re-analysed the RACE reads in MiXCR, keeping a single row per CDR3 protein. What appears here as the V and J calls and clone size reflects TCRdb's work, not the paper's. This sample has 95,000 or so distinct CDR3 sequences; roughly an eighth occur once, and the top ten carry roughly 3.1%. Time point here: patch test 2, 6 weeks after DPC sensitization. Treatment here: therapeutic diphenylcyclopropenone sensitization with weekly scalp DPC. V dropped 8 bases and J dropped 6; count of bases not matched to a gene: 10. In germline, CDR1 is GTSNPN, CDR2 SVGIG (reference sequence). The CDR3 sequence is 14 residues long.

This chain connects TRBV30 to TRBJ2-1, with TRBD2 identical over 10 bases. The receptor was isolated from a woman aged 40-49 years with alopecia areata. Some clones in this sample may be carry-over from other donors' samples. The sequencing here drew on whole blood, taken in connection with sensitization to the hapten diphenylcyclopropenone (DPC). DNA for the CDR3: TGTGCCGGAGCGGGAGGGCCCACGGGCAATGAGCAGTTCTTC. Translated: CAGAGGPTGNEQFF.